This record concerns one T cell receptor (beta chain) sequence. The antigen is unknown. V shed 0 bases and J 1 base; nucleotides not matched to a gene: 4. The germline CDR1 and CDR2 sequences are SGHRS and YFSETQ. The CDR3 sequence is 16 residues long. The sample comes from a study of cytomegalovirus exposure and HLA in healthy donors. Findings and limits, study-wide: V- and J-gene trimming of TCR beta was linked (in a later analysis) to a missense DCLRE1C variant.

The PCR had 60 Vbeta and 13 Jbeta primers. Original handling: A later analysis tallied roughly 77 million unique TCR beta chains, about 9.9 million of them shared. Assay used: immunoSEQ multiplex PCR; TCRdb lists only in-frame clones, some missing. From that table come the V and J calls and clone size; the DNA was used to work out D and trimming. Of 150,000 or so clones listed, under 80% are singletons. Sampled while nominally healthy, donors likely had unrecorded immune exposures. The chain employs TRBV5-1 and TRBJ1-3; 7 positions match TRBD1. Sequenced: PBMCs. The sequence was collected from a man between 18 and 35 years old in good health and CMV-seropositive. CDR3 loop: CASSLAPQGSGNTIYF. The CDR3 bases are TGCGCCAGCAGCTTGGCCCCACAGGGGTCTGGAAACACCATATATTTT.